The subject of this entry is one T cell receptor (beta chain). TCRdb passed the 5' RACE reads through MiXCR, listing each CDR3 protein once. The table has approximately 1.8 million distinct CDR3 sequences, roughly 35% seen once. This entry comes from a study of identical twins. Only healthy Caucasians were included as donors. The junction had 1 base not matched to a gene; V was cut back by 0 bases and J by 2 bases. The germline V gene has CDR1 MNHEY and CDR2 SVGAGI. The CDR3 consists of 16 residues. The sequence derives from a newborn girl in good health. The sample comprised cord blood. The chain has TRBV6-5 and TRBJ1-3; 10 bases map to TRBD1. The CDR3 region has the DNA TGTGCCAGCAGTTACTCCGGACAGGGGGCTGGAAACACCATATATTTT. Encoded protein: CASSYSGQGAGNTIYF.